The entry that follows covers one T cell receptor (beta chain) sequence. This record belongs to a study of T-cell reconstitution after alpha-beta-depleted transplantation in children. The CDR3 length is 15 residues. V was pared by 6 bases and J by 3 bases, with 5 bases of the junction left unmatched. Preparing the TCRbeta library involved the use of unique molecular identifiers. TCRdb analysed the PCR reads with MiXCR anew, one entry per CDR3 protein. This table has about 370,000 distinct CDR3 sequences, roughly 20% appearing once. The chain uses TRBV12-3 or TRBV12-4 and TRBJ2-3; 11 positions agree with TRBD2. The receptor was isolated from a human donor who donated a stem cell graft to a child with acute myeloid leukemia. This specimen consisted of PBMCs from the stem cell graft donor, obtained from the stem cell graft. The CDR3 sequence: CASRPLAGGTDTQYF. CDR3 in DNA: TGTGCCAGCAGGCCTCTAGCGGGAGGAACAGATACGCAGTATTTT.